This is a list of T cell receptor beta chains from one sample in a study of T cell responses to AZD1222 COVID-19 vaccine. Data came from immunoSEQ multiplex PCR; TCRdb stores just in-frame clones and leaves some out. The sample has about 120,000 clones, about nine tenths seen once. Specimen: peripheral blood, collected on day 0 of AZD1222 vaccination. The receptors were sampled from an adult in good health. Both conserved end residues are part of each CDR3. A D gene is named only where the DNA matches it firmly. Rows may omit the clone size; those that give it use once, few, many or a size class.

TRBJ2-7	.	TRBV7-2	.	CASSPLGGSYEQYF	TGTGCCAGCAGCCCTCTGGGGGGCTCCTACGAGCAGTACTTC
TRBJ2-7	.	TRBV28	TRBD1	CASIGTGVPYEQYF	TGTGCCAGCATCGGGACAGGGGTTCCCTACGAGCAGTACTTC
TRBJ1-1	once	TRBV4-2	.	CASSQGMNTEAFF	TGTGCCAGCAGCCAAGGTATGAACACTGAAGCTTTCTTT
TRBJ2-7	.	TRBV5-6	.	CASSPRTGDPYEQYF	TGTGCCAGCAGCCCTCGCACCGGGGATCCCTACGAGCAGTACTTC
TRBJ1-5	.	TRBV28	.	CASRPWGSHQPQHF	TGTGCCAGCAGACCGTGGGGGTCCCATCAGCCCCAGCATTTT
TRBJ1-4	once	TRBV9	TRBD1	CASSAQGSTNEKLFF	TGTGCCAGCAGTGCACAGGGGTCAACTAATGAAAAACTGTTTTTT
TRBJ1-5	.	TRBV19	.	CASSMDSNQPQHF	TGTGCCAGTAGTATGGACAGCAATCAGCCCCAGCATTTT
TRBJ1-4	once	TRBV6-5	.	CASSYQTTPNEKLFF	TGTGCCAGCAGTTACCAGACAACCCCTAATGAAAAACTGTTTTTT
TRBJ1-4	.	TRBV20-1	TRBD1	CSASTGGGVEKLFF	TGCAGTGCTAGTACAGGGGGCGGCGTGGAAAAACTGTTTTTT
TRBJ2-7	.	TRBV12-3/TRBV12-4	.	CASKGGGTYEQYF	TGTGCCAGCAAAGGAGGGGGCACCTACGAGCAGTACTTC
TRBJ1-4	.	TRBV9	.	CASSVEQGVSNEKLFF	TGTGCCAGCAGCGTAGAACAGGGCGTTAGTAATGAAAAACTGTTTTTT
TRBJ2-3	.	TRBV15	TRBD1	CATSRDGGRTGALRDTQYF	TGTGCCACCAGCAGAGACGGGGGCAGGACAGGGGCCCTTCGAGATACGCAGTATTTT
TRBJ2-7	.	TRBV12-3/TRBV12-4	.	CASSSLGGYEQYF	TGTGCCAGCAGTTCCCTTGGAGGGTACGAGCAGTACTTC
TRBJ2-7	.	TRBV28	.	CASSSRYEQYF	TGTGCCAGCAGTTCCAGGTACGAGCAGTACTTC
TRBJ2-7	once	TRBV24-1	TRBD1	CATSDDGQGLDEQYF	TGTGCCACCAGTGATGATGGACAGGGGTTGGACGAGCAGTACTTC
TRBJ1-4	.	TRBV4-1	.	CASSQGLPRANEKLFF	TGCGCCAGCAGCCAAGGGTTACCGAGGGCTAATGAAAAACTGTTTTTT
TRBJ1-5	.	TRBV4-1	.	CASSQTGTGNQPQHF	TGCGCCAGCAGCCAGACCGGGACGGGGAATCAGCCCCAGCATTTT
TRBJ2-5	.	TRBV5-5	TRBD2	CASSSVGRRGARQETQYF	TGTGCCAGCAGCTCCGTGGGGAGGCGGGGGGCACGACAAGAGACCCAGTACTTC
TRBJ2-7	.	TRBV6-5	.	CASSSQLSSYEQYF	TGTGCCAGCAGTTCGCAGCTCAGCTCCTACGAGCAGTACTTC
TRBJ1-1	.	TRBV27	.	CASSLMGGEGSTEAFF	TGTGCCAGCAGTTTAATGGGCGGGGAGGGTTCGACTGAAGCTTTCTTT
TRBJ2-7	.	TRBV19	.	CASHIGAGVGEQYF	TGTGCCAGCCATATCGGGGCAGGCGTCGGGGAGCAGTACTTC
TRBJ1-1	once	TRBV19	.	CASSAVGENTEAFF	TGTGCCAGTAGTGCCGTGGGTGAGAACACTGAAGCTTTCTTT
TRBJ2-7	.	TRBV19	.	CASSLQGDPYEQYF	TGTGCCAGTAGTCTACAGGGAGACCCCTACGAGCAGTACTTC
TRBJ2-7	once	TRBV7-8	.	CASSLGEQYF	TGTGCCAGCAGCTTAGGCGAGCAGTACTTC
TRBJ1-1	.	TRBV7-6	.	CASSSRVGQLNTEAFF	TGTGCCAGCAGCTCGCGAGTAGGACAGCTGAACACTGAAGCTTTCTTT
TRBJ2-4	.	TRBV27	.	CASSLLGGSSKNIQYF	TGTGCCAGCAGTTTACTCGGGGGCTCTTCCAAAAACATTCAGTACTTC
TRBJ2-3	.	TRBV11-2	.	CASSLGDTQYF	TGTGCCAGCAGCCTCGGCGATACGCAGTATTTT
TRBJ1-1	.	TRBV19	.	CASSPPRGRGVFTEAFF	TGTGCCAGTAGTCCCCCCCGGGGTCGGGGAGTTTTCACTGAAGCTTTCTTT
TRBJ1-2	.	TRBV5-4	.	CASSLPRVFNGYTF	TGTGCCAGCAGTCTTCCCAGGGTTTTTAATGGCTACACCTTC
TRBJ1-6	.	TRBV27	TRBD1	CASSLRQGASPLHF	TGTGCCAGCAGTTTGCGGCAGGGGGCTTCACCCCTCCACTTT
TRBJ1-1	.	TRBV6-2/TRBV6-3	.	CASSDRRRSFF	TGTGCCAGCAGTGACAGGAGGAGATCTTTCTTT
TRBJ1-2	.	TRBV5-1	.	CASSQGKGGYTF	TGCGCCAGCTCACAGGGAAAGGGTGGCTACACCTTC
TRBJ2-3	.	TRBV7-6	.	CASSPPGGWSTDTQYF	TGTGCCAGCAGCCCTCCAGGGGGGTGGAGCACAGATACGCAGTATTTT
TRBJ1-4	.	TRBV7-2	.	CASSLNLIPAGKLFF	TGTGCCAGCAGCTTAAATCTGATTCCAGCGGGAAAACTGTTTTTT
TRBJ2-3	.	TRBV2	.	CASSEAEDTQYF	TGTGCCAGCAGTGAAGCCGAAGATACGCAGTATTTT
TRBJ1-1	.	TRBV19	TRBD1	CASSKGTVGDTFF	TGTGCCAGTAGTAAAGGGACAGTTGGGGACACTTTCTTT
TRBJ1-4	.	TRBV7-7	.	CASSLSGATNEKLFF	TGTGCTAGCAGCTTATCTGGGGCAACTAATGAAAAACTGTTTTTT
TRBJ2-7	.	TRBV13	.	CASTQEGHTSYEQYF	TGTGCCAGCACCCAGGAAGGACACACCTCCTACGAGCAGTACTTC
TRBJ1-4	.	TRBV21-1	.	CASSKVETGSEKLFF	TGTGCCAGCAGCAAAGTGGAGACAGGGTCCGAAAAACTGTTTTTT
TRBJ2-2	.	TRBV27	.	CASSLPQRVGELFF	TGTGCCAGCAGTTTACCCCAGCGGGTAGGGGAGCTGTTTTTT
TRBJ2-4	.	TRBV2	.	CASSLTGAKNIQYF	TGTGCCAGCAGTCTTACCGGGGCCAAAAACATTCAGTACTTC
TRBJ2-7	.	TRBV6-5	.	CASSNSGPGINEQYF	TGTGCCAGCAGTAACAGCGGCCCAGGGATCAACGAGCAGTACTTC
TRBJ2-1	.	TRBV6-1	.	CASLGGPGGEQFF	TGTGCCAGCCTAGGGGGGCCAGGAGGTGAGCAGTTCTTC
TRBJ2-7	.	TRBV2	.	CASGWTDSSSYEQYF	TGTGCCAGCGGTTGGACAGACAGTAGCTCCTACGAGCAGTACTTC
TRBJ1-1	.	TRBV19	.	CASSTGTVNTEAFF	TGTGCCAGTAGTACCGGGACGGTGAACACTGAAGCTTTCTTT
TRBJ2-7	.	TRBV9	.	CASSVDLGSYEQYF	TGTGCCAGCAGCGTAGATCTGGGGTCCTACGAGCAGTACTTC
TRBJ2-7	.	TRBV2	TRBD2	CASSGQRGGEQYF	TGTGCCAGCAGTGGACAGCGGGGGGGAGAGCAGTACTTC
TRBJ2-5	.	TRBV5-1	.	CASSFGTPQETQYF	TGCGCCAGCAGCTTCGGGACACCACAAGAGACCCAGTACTTC
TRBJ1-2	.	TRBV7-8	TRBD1	CASSLQGAAGYTF	TGTGCCAGCAGCTTACAGGGGGCGGCGGGCTACACCTTC
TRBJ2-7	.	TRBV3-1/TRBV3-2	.	CASSQSTYEQYF	TGTGCCAGCAGCCAATCAACCTACGAGCAGTACTTC
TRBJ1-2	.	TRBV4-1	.	CASSPLAGQRGYTF	TGCGCCAGCAGCCCCCTTGCAGGGCAACGGGGCTACACCTTC
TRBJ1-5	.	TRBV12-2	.	CASRFRLRGANQPQHF	TGTGCAAGTCGCTTCAGATTACGGGGGGCCAACCAGCCCCAGCATTTT
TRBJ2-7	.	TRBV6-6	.	CASRDYSHEQYF	TGTGCCAGCAGAGACTATAGCCACGAGCAGTACTTC
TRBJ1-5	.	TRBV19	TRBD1	CASGPGGQWFGGNQPQHF	TGTGCCAGCGGCCCCGGGGGACAGTGGTTTGGGGGCAATCAGCCCCAGCATTTT
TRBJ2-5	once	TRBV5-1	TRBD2	CASSLGPSGRMETQYF	TGCGCCAGCAGCTTGGGACCTAGCGGGAGGATGGAGACCCAGTACTTC
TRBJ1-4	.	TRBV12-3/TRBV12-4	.	CASSFSNEKLFF	TGTGCCAGCAGTTTTAGTAATGAAAAACTGTTTTTT
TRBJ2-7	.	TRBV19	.	CASSITGNYEQYF	TGTGCCAGTAGTATCACAGGGAACTACGAGCAGTACTTC